These 18 T cell receptor beta chains came from one sample sequenced in a study of blood T cell repertoires in COVID-19. Sequenced by immunoSEQ multiplex PCR; TCRdb stores in-frame clones only, minus some. The table shows around 150,000 clones, with approximately 81% occurring only once. Material: peripheral blood. Receptor source: a human donor with acute or convalescent COVID-19. The donor label of this sample is uncertain.

The chain carries TRBV27 and TRBJ2-2, with 7 nucleotides matching TRBD2. This CDR3 contains 16 residues. V lost 2 bases and J lost 0; bases outside the gene matches: 3. Per germline, CDR1 MNHEY and CDR2 SMNVEV (reference sequence). CDR3 nucleotides: TGTGCCAGCAGTTTAGCGGGGGTGACGAACACCGGGGAGCTGTTTTTT. It specifies CASSLAGVTNTGELFF.

The chain uses TRBV9 and TRBJ1-3, with a tentative D call TRBD1 (6 bases). The CDR3 sequence is 15 residues long. Deletions cut 2 bases from V and 0 bases from J, with 9 bases between. The germline V gene has CDR1 SGDLS and CDR2 YYNGEE. DNA of the CDR3: TGTGCCAGCAGCGTCGGACAGTTCTCTGGAAACACCATATATTTT. Amino acids: CASSVGQFSGNTIYF.

The chain couples TRBV6-2 or TRBV6-3 to TRBJ1-1, with D perhaps TRBD1 (5 bases). Germline V gives CDR1 MNHEY, CDR2 SVGEGT. This CDR3 is built from 11 residues. The V gene lost 1 base and the J gene lost 8 bases, with 5 bases spanning the gap. CDR3 coding DNA: TGTGCCAGCAGTTACTACAGGGAAGCTTTCTTT. Its protein product is CASSYYREAFF.

The CDR3 sequence: CASSLVGMTNSPLHF. The CDR3 DNA sequence: TGTGCCAGCAGCTTAGTGGGCATGACCAATTCACCCCTCCACTTT. V is TRBV7-8 and J is TRBJ1-6; no clear D. The CDR3 has 15 residues. Germline CDR1 and CDR2: SGHVS and FQNEAQ. Trimming shortened V by 1 base and J by 7 bases, and 11 bases separated the two germline ends.

V usage is TRBV10-3 and J usage is TRBJ2-1; no definite D call. Trimming removed 2 bases at V and 0 bases at J, with 11 bases between. CDR1 is ENHRY and CDR2 is SYGVKD in the germline V gene. This CDR3 is built from 16 residues. This chain's CDR3 is CAISEHETSSYNEQFF. The CDR3 DNA sequence: TGTGCCATCAGTGAGCATGAAACGAGCTCCTACAATGAGCAGTTCTTC.

The chain carries TRBV19 and TRBJ1-2, with 7 bases aligning to TRBD1. The V segment lost 7 bases and the J segment 7 bases; nucleotides outside the gene matches: 9. CDR3 length: 13 amino acids. CDR1 LNHDA and CDR2 SQIVND come from the germline V gene (reference sequence). Here the CDR3 reads CASNIGTAGGYTF. DNA for the CDR3: TGTGCCAGTAACATCGGGACAGCTGGTGGCTACACCTTC.

Within the sample, this clone is medium-sized. This chain joins TRBV7-3 and TRBJ2-3; D not certain. In germline, CDR1 is SGHTA, CDR2 FQGTGA. The CDR3 is 15 amino acids. V was cut by 4 bases and J by 1 base, with 12 bases left in between. The CDR3, as DNA: TGTGCCAGCAGCTCCACCCCACTCCGCACAGATACGCAGTATTTT. This gives the protein CASSSTPLRTDTQYF.

This clone was seen more than once but under ten times. The V gene is TRBV12-5, the J gene TRBJ2-7, with a possible D match to TRBD2 (6 bases). The CDR3 extends over 18 amino acids. Trimming cost V 4 bases and J 6 bases, with 28 bases left between them. CDR1 LGHNT and CDR2 FRNRAP come from the germline V gene. In DNA, the CDR3 is TGTGCTAGTGGTTCGTTCGTGCGGGGATCCTGGAAACAGGCCGAGCAGTACTTC. Translating gives CASGSFVRGSWKQAEQYF. The variable domain in full, completed from reference TRBV12-5 and TRBJ2-7, reads DARVTQTPRHKVTEMGQEVTMRCQPILGHNTVFWYRQTMMQGLELLAYFRNRAPLDDSGMPKDRFSAEMPDATLATLKIQPSEPRDSAVYFCASGSFVRGSWKQAEQYFGPGTRLTVT.

The rearrangement links TRBV18 to TRBJ1-1; possibly TRBD1 for D (5 bases). The CDR3 is 16 residues long. V lost 2 bases and J lost 1, with 14 bases in between. Germline V gene data show CDR1 as KGHSH and CDR2 as LQKENI. The CDR3 coding sequence is TGTGCCAGCTCACCATTTCATGGGGCTGGGAACACTGAAGCTTTCTTT. Translated, it gives CASSPFHGAGNTEAFF.

CDR3 region: CASRPTGNTEAFF. Written as DNA, the CDR3 is TGTGCCAGTAGACCGACTGGGAACACTGAAGCTTTCTTT. The rearrangement uses TRBV19 and TRBJ1-1; D remains ambiguous. The CDR3 is 13 amino acids. The V end was cut by 6 bases, the J end by 1 base, with 9 bases between. Looked up from germline, CDR1 is LNHDA and CDR2 is SQIVND (reference sequence).

The CDR3 nucleotides read TGTGCCAGCAGCCACGGACGGGTTAGGGGTTATGGCTACACCTTC. Translating it yields CASSHGRVRGYGYTF. The chain joins TRBV7-2 to TRBJ1-2, with D perhaps TRBD1 (5 bases). V gave up 5 bases and J gave up 5 bases, with 18 bases separating them. The CDR3 is 15 amino acids. Germline assignment: CDR1 SGHTA and CDR2 FQGNSA.

V usage is TRBV24-1 and J usage is TRBJ2-2, with TRBD1 matching over 8 bases. CDR1 is KGHDR and CDR2 is SFDVKD in the germline V gene. After removal of 4 bases from V and 7 bases from J, the junction contained 4 bases not matched to a gene. This CDR3 contains 14 residues. Here the CDR3 DNA reads TGTGCCACCAGTGAACCAGGGGGCTACGGGGAGCTGTTTTTT. Protein sequence: CATSEPGGYGELFF.

This clone was seen just once. The CDR3 DNA is TGTGCCAGCAGCTTTCTGGGGCGGGGGGGTAATGAGCAGTTCTTC. It specifies CASSFLGRGGNEQFF. The chain joins TRBV7-2 to TRBJ2-1, with 9 bases aligning to TRBD2. Per germline, CDR1 SGHTA and CDR2 FQGNSA. The CDR3 has 15 residues. J lost 7 bases, V lost 3 bases, and 7 bases had no gene match.

CDR3 coding DNA: TGTGCCAGCAGCCCGCGACAGAGAACTATGAACACTGAAGCTTTCTTT. Protein product: CASSPRQRTMNTEAFF. The V call is TRBV3-1 (or the pseudogene TRBV3-2), the J call TRBJ1-1; TRBD1 might be the D (5 bases). The V end was cut by 4 bases, the J end by 0 bases, with 15 bases between. Germline loops: CDR1 LGHDT, CDR2 YNNKEL (reference sequence). There are 16 residues in the CDR3.

CDR3: CASSLLQGGEQYF. The CDR3 region has the DNA TGTGCCAGCAGCCTTTTACAGGGGGGTGAGCAGTACTTC. The genes are TRBV14 and TRBJ2-7; 8 bases are shared with TRBD1. This CDR3 has 13 residues. With 4 bases clipped from V and 7 bases from J, the junction kept 6 bases outside the gene matches. Germline V gene lookup returns CDR1 SGHDN and CDR2 FVKESK.

This sequence joins TRBV28 and TRBJ1-5; possibly TRBD1 for D (6 bases). The V end lost 6 bases, the J end lost 5 bases, and 23 bases lay between the germline ends. Germline V gene data show CDR1 as MDHEN and CDR2 as SYDVKM. The CDR3 extends over 17 amino acids. CDR3 protein: CASSFYSGQLVDQPQHF. The CDR3, as DNA: TGTGCCAGCAGCTTTTACTCAGGACAGTTAGTTGATCAGCCCCAGCATTTT.

This rearrangement joins TRBV29-1 to TRBJ1-1; D uncertain. Germline V gene sequence: CDR1 SQVTM, CDR2 ANQGSEA. The CDR3 covers 14 residues. With 5 bases removed from V and 4 bases from J, the gap between germline ends came to 17 bases. The CDR3 DNA is TGCAGCGTTTCCATCGGTGGAGGGAGCACTGAAGCTTTCTTT. Its translation: CSVSIGGGSTEAFF.

The J gene is TRBJ1-1, the V gene TRBV7-2; D might be TRBD1 (5 bases). V was shortened by 5 bases and J by 2 bases, with 18 bases between the two germline ends. CDR3 size: 16 residues. Germline values: CDR1 SGHTA, CDR2 FQGNSA. The CDR3 DNA follows: TGTGCCAGCAGCGAGGACACCAAAAGGATTAACACTGAAGCTTTCTTT. Its translation is CASSEDTKRINTEAFF.